The clone carrying this T cell receptor (beta chain) was detected many times. The antigen is undetermined. Time point noted: sample taken at primary tumor resection. This CDR3 is 15 amino acids long. Germline CDR1 is MNHEY and CDR2 is SVGEGT. Germline trimming cut 6 bases from V and 3 bases from J; bases unmatched to any gene: 4. From the 5' RACE reads, TCRdb called clonotypes with MiXCR, one entry per CDR3 protein. Of fewer than 7,500 distinct CDR3 sequences listed, over 10% were seen once; the top ten hold about 16%. This record belongs to a study of spatial heterogeneity in lung cancer. Study-wide points: In tumors, expanded intratumoral alpha and beta TCR counts tracked mutation counts.

This clonotype originated in a female donor with early-stage non-small cell lung cancer. V is TRBV6-2 or TRBV6-3 and J is TRBJ2-1, with 11 bases identical to TRBD2. Here the sequenced sample was lung tumor tissue, taken at surgery. CDR3 DNA: TGTGCCAGCAGCGGACTAGCGGGCCACTACAATGAGCAGTTCTTC. Amino acid sequence: CASSGLAGHYNEQFF.